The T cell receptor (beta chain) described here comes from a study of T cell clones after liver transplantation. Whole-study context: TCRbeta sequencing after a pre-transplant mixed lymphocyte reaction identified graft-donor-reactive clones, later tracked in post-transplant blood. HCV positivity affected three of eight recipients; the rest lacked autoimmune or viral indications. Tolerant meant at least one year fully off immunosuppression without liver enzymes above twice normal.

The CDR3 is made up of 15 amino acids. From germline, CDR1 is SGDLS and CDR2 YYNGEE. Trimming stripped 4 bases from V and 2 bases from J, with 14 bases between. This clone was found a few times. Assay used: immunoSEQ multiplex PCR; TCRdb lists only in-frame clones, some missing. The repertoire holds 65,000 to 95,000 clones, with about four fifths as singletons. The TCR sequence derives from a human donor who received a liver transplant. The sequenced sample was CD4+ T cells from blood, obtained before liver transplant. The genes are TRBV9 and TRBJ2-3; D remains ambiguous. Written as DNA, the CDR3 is TGTGCCAGCAGCCCCCATAGGCCGGCCACAGATACGCAGTATTTT. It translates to CASSPHRPATDTQYF.